A selection of T cell receptor beta chains follows, all from one sample in a study of shared clonotypes between healthy human individuals. Produced via immunoSEQ multiplex PCR; TCRdb's table is partial and in-frame only. The repertoire holds about 590,000 clones, with 95% to 96% as singletons. Sequencing used naive CD8+ T cells sorted from blood. The receptors here all came from a woman in her twenties or thirties in good health. Each CDR3 is given with its conserved first and last residue. The D gene is left open where the match is weak. Rows give clone size only sometimes, using once, few, many, or a class for an expanded clone.

size,D,V,length,J,DNA,CDR3
.,TRBD2,TRBV13,16,TRBJ2-3,TGTGCCAGCAGCTCTAGGGGACTAGCGGGAGTAAATACGCAGTATTTT,CASSSRGLAGVNTQYF
.,.,TRBV9,14,TRBJ2-1,TGTGCCAGCAGCGAACAATGGGGTGGAAATGAGCAGTTCTTC,CASSEQWGGNEQFF
.,TRBD1,TRBV7-9,15,TRBJ2-1,TGTGCCAGCAGCCCCCGGACAGGGCCCTACAATGAGCAGTTCTTC,CASSPRTGPYNEQFF
.,.,TRBV28,15,TRBJ2-3,TGTGCCAGCAGTTCAGTAGCGTTGGCCACAGATACGCAGTATTTT,CASSSVALATDTQYF
.,.,TRBV27,16,TRBJ2-7,TGTGCCAGCAGGAGACTAGGGAGTAACCCCTCCTACGAGCAGTACTTC,CASRRLGSNPSYEQYF
.,.,TRBV5-4,13,TRBJ2-5,TGTGCCAGCAGCTTGTCCGGTGTGGAGACCCAGTACTTC,CASSLSGVETQYF
.,.,TRBV6-5,13,TRBJ2-5,TGTGCCAGCAGGCCCGCCCTAGACGGGACCCAGTACTTC,CASRPALDGTQYF
.,.,TRBV19,13,TRBJ1-2,TGTGCCAGTACCCGGGGCGCGTACTATGGCTACACCTTC,CASTRGAYYGYTF
.,.,TRBV7-2,18,TRBJ2-7,TGTGCCAGCTCCGGCGCCCCCACCTCCGGGCGGACATCCTACGAGCAGTACTTC,CASSGAPTSGRTSYEQYF
.,.,TRBV6-4,14,TRBJ2-2,TGTGCCAGCAGTGAAGGACAGTACACCGGGGAGCTGTTTTTT,CASSEGQYTGELFF
.,.,TRBV9,12,TRBJ2-1,TGTGCCAGCAGCGAGGGAACGCGGGAGCAGTTCTTC,CASSEGTREQFF
.,TRBD2,TRBV7-9,16,TRBJ2-5,TGTGCCAGCAGCTTATTCGGGGCGGGAGGCCCCCCGACCCAGTACTTC,CASSLFGAGGPPTQYF
.,.,TRBV29-1,13,TRBJ1-6,TGCAGCGTTGTGGAACAGGGAAATTCACCCCTCCACTTT,CSVVEQGNSPLHF
.,TRBD2,TRBV5-5,15,TRBJ2-1,TGTGCCAGCAGCACGGGACTAGCGGGGCCTAATGAGCAGTTCTTC,CASSTGLAGPNEQFF
.,.,TRBV25-1,15,TRBJ2-1,TGTGCCAGCAGTGAGTTCACGACTAACTACAATGAGCAGTTCTTC,CASSEFTTNYNEQFF
.,TRBD2,TRBV9,15,TRBJ2-1,TGTGCCAGCAGCACAGGACTAGCAGACTACAATGAGCAGTTCTTC,CASSTGLADYNEQFF
.,.,TRBV7-9,12,TRBJ2-7,TGTGCCAGCAGCCCGATCTCCTACGAGCAGTACTTC,CASSPISYEQYF
.,.,TRBV5-1,14,TRBJ2-5,TGCGCCAGCAGTTCCCTTGGCTGGGGTGAGACCCAGTACTTC,CASSSLGWGETQYF
.,TRBD1,TRBV27,15,TRBJ2-1,TGTGCCAGCAGTACCCGGGACAGTCACTACAATGAGCAGTTCTTC,CASSTRDSHYNEQFF
.,.,TRBV5-1,14,TRBJ2-7,TGCGCCAGCAGCAGAGAGACAGCATCCTACGAGCAGTACTTC,CASSRETASYEQYF
.,TRBD1,TRBV6-5,12,TRBJ1-2,TGTGCCAGCATTGGACAGGACTATGGCTACACCTTC,CASIGQDYGYTF
.,.,TRBV27,13,TRBJ1-2,TGTGCCAGCAGGCCGGGAGGGGTCTATGGCTACACCTTC,CASRPGGVYGYTF
.,.,TRBV5-1,13,TRBJ1-3,TGCGCCAGACCTATACTCTCTGGAAACACCATATATTTT,CARPILSGNTIYF
.,TRBD1,TRBV6-4,12,TRBJ1-1,TGTGCCAGCAGAGGACAGGGCTCGGAGGCTTTCTTT,CASRGQGSEAFF
.,.,TRBV29-1,12,TRBJ2-1,TGCAGCGTTGAAGATCGATACAATGAGCAGTTCTTC,CSVEDRYNEQFF
.,.,TRBV5-4,16,TRBJ2-1,TGTGCCAGCAGCTTCTGGGGGAGGAGCTCCTACAATGAGCAGTTCTTC,CASSFWGRSSYNEQFF
.,.,TRBV28,15,TRBJ1-6,TGTGCCAGCAGTCCATACTTAGGAAATAATTCACCCCTCCACTTT,CASSPYLGNNSPLHF
once,TRBD1,TRBV5-6,17,TRBJ2-7,TGTGCCAGCAGCTTGGGTTGGGGGAGGACAGGGTCGTACGAGCAGTACTTC,CASSLGWGRTGSYEQYF
.,.,TRBV6-5,13,TRBJ2-2,TGTGCCAGCAGTCCTCTGGGGACCGGGGAGCTGTTTTTT,CASSPLGTGELFF
.,.,TRBV27,15,TRBJ2-6,TGTGCCAGCACCCCTGGGGCTTCTGGGGCCAACGTCCTGACTTTC,CASTPGASGANVLTF
.,.,TRBV7-9,11,TRBJ2-5,TGTGCCAGCAGCGCCCAAGAGACCCAGTACTTC,CASSAQETQYF
.,.,TRBV7-9,11,TRBJ2-7,TGTGCCAGCACCCAAGCGGTTGAGCAGTACTTC,CASTQAVEQYF
.,.,TRBV18,13,TRBJ2-3,TGTGCCAGCTCACCACCGGAATCAGATACGCAGTATTTT,CASSPPESDTQYF
.,.,TRBV11-2,14,TRBJ2-7,TGTGCCAGCAGCTCAAACTGGGGGAACTACGAGCAGTACTTC,CASSSNWGNYEQYF
once,.,TRBV27,14,TRBJ2-1,TGTGCCAGCAGTGAACGACTAGGCCGCAATGAGCAGTTCTTC,CASSERLGRNEQFF
.,TRBD1,TRBV2,18,TRBJ2-6,TGTGCCAGCAGTGAATTTGGGACAGGAAGCTCTGGGGCCAACGTCCTGACTTTC,CASSEFGTGSSGANVLTF
.,TRBD2,TRBV7-3,17,TRBJ2-7,TGTGCCAGCAGCTCTCGGACTAGCGGGAGGGCCAACTACGAGCAGTACTTC,CASSSRTSGRANYEQYF
.,.,TRBV5-1,13,TRBJ2-5,TGCGCCAGCAGCCCCGGACTGGAAGAGACCCAGTACTTC,CASSPGLEETQYF
.,TRBD1,TRBV5-1,13,TRBJ1-2,TGCGCCAGCAGCTCTCGGACAGGCTATGGCTACACCTTC,CASSSRTGYGYTF
.,TRBD2,TRBV5-4,14,TRBJ2-5,TGTGCCAGCAGCTTGGAAACTAGCGGAGAGACCCAGTACTTC,CASSLETSGETQYF
.,TRBD2,TRBV28,21,TRBJ2-5,TGTGCCAGCAGGCCTCTAGCGGGAGTTAGGGCCCGGCTCGGGGTACAAGAGACCCAGTACTTC,CASRPLAGVRARLGVQETQYF
.,.,TRBV28,13,TRBJ2-1,TGTGCCAGCAGTCTCGGACTCTACAATGAGCAGTTCTTC,CASSLGLYNEQFF
.,TRBD2,TRBV9,15,TRBJ2-1,TGTGCCAGCAGCGCTGGACTAGCGGGGATCAATGAGCAGTTCTTC,CASSAGLAGINEQFF
.,.,TRBV19,13,TRBJ1-2,TGTGCCAGTAGTATTTTGGGGGACTATGGCTACACCTTC,CASSILGDYGYTF
.,.,TRBV25-1,12,TRBJ2-5,TGTGCCAGCAGTGTGGGGGCAAAGACCCAGTACTTC,CASSVGAKTQYF
.,.,TRBV28,14,TRBJ2-7,TGTGCCAGCAGTTTGAGCGGAGGGGACTACGAGCAGTACTTC,CASSLSGGDYEQYF
.,.,TRBV5-1,14,TRBJ2-7,TGCGCCAGCACCCCGGCGACAGGCTACTACGAGCAGTACTTC,CASTPATGYYEQYF
.,TRBD1,TRBV27,14,TRBJ1-1,TGTGCCAGTTCAGGTCAGGGGGCATCCACTGAAGCTTTCTTT,CASSGQGASTEAFF